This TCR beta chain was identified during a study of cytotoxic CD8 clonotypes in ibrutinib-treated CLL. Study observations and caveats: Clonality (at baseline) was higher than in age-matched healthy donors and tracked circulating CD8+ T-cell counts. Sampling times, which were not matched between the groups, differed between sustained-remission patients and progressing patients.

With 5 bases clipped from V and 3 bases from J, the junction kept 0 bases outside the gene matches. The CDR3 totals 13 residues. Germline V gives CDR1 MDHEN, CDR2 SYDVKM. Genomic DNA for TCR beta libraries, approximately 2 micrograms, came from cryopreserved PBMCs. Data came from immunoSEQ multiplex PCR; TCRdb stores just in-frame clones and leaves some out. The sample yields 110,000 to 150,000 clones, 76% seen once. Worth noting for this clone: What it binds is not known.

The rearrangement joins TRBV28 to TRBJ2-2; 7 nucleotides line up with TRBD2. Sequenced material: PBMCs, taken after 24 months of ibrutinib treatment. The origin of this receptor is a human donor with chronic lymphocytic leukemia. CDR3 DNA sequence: TGTGCCAGCAGTGGGGGGGACACCGGGGAGCTGTTTTTT. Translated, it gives CASSGGDTGELFF.